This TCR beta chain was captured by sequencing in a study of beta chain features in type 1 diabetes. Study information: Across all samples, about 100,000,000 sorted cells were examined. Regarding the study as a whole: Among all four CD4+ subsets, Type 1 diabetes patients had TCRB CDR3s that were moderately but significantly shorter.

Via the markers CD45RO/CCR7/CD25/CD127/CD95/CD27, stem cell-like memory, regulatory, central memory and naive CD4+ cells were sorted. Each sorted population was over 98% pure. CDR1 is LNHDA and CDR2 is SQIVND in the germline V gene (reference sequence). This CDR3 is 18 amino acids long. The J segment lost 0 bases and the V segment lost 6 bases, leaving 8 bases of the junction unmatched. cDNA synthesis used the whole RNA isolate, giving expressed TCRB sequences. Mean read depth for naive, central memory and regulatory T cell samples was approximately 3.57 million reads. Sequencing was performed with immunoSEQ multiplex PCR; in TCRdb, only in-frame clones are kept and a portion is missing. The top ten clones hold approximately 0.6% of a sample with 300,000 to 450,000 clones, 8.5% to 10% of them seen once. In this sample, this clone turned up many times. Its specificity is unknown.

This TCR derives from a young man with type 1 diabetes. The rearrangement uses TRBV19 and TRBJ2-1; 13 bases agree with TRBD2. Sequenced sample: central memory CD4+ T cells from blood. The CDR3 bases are TGTGCCAGTAGCCACGGGACTAGCGGGATAACCTCCTACAATGAGCAGTTCTTC. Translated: CASSHGTSGITSYNEQFF.